This T cell receptor (beta chain) was captured in a study of blood T cell repertoires in COVID-19. About the study: COVID-19 samples, acute and convalescent, were from the United States, Italy and Spain. Nucleic acid was either cDNA or gDNA, and it came from T cells, B-cell-depleted T cells, or PBMCs.

The V gene lost 4 bases and the J gene lost 0 bases, with 16 bases spanning the gap. The CDR3 contains 18 residues. In germline, CDR1 is LGHNA, CDR2 YSLEER. The protocol was immunoSEQ multiplex PCR, while the TCRdb copy is restricted to in-frame clones and leaves out a portion. Altogether around 700,000 clones are present, about nine tenths being singletons, with the ten largest covering under 0.3%. This sequence originates from a woman in her late teens or twenties with acute or convalescent COVID-19. Sequencing was performed on peripheral blood. The rearrangement links TRBV4-3 to TRBJ1-6; a weak D match, TRBD1 (5 bases). The DNA for the CDR3 is TGCGCCAGCAGCCGAGGGAGGGACTCAAGCTCCTATAATTCACCCCTCCACTTT. Amino acids: CASSRGRDSSSYNSPLHF.